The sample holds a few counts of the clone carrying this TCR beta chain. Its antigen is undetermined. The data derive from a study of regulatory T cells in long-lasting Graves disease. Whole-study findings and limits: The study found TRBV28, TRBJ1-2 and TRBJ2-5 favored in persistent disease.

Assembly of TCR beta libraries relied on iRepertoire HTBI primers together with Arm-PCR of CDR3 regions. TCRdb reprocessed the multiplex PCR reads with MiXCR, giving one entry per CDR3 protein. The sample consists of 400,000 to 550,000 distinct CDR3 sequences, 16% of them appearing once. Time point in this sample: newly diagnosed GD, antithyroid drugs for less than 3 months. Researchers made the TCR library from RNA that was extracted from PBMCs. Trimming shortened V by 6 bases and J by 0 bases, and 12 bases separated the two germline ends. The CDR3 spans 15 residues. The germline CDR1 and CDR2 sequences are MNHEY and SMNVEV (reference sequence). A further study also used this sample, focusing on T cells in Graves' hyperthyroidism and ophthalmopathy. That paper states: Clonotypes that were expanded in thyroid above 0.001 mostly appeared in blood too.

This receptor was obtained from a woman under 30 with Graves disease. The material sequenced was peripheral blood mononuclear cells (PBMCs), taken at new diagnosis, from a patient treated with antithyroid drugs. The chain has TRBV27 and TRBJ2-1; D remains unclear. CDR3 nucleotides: TGTGCCAGCAGCCTAGTTTACCGCTCCTACAATGAGCAGTTCTTC. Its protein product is CASSLVYRSYNEQFF.